The source of this T cell receptor beta chain is a study of T cell responses to AZD1222 COVID-19 vaccine. Trimming removed 2 bases at V and 6 bases at J, with 12 bases between. Germline loops: CDR1 PRHDT, CDR2 FYEKMQ (reference sequence). The CDR3 is 14 residues long. Measured with immunoSEQ multiplex PCR; TCRdb has only the in-frame clones, and not every one. The sample lists 120,000 or so clones, more than 65% occurring once. This sample comprised peripheral blood, obtained 28 days after the second AZD1222 dose. The rearrangement joins TRBV13 to TRBJ2-3; no clear D. The sequence derives from an adult who received the AZD1222 COVID-19 vaccine. In DNA form, the CDR3 reads TGTGCCAGCAGCTTATGGCTCCTCCGGGATACGCAGTATTTT. Amino acids: CASSLWLLRDTQYF.